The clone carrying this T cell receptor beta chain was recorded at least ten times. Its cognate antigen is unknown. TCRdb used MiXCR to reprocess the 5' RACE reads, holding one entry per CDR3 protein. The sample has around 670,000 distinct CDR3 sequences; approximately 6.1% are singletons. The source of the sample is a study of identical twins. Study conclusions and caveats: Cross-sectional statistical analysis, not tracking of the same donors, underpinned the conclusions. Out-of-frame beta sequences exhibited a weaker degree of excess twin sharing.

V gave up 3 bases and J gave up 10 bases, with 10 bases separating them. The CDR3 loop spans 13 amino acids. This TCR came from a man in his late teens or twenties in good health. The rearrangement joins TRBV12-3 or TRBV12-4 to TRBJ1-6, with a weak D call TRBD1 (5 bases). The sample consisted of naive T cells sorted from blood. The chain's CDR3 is CASSLAGWSPLHF. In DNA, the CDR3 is TGTGCCAGCAGTTTGGCAGGGTGGTCACCCCTCCACTTT.